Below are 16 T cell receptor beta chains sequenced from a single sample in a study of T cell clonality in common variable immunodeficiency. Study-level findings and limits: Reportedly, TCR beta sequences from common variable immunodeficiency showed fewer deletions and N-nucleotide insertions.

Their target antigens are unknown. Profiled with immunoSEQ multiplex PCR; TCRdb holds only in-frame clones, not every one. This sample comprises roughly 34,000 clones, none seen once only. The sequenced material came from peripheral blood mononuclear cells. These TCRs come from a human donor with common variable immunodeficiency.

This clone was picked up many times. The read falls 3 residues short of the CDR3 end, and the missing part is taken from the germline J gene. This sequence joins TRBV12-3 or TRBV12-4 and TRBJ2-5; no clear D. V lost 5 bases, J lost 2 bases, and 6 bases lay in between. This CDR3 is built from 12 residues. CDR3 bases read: TGTGCCAGCAGTATCACACAAGAGACC. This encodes CASSITQET. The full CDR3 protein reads CASSITQETQYF.

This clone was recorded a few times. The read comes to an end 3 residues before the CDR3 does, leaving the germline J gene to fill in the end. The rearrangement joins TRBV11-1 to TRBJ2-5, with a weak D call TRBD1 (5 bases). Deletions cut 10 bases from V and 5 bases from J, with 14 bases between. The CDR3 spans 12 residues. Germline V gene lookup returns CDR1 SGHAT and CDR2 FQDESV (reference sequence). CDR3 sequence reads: CATQSGYETQYF. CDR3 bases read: TGTGCCACCCAATCAGGGTACGAGACC.

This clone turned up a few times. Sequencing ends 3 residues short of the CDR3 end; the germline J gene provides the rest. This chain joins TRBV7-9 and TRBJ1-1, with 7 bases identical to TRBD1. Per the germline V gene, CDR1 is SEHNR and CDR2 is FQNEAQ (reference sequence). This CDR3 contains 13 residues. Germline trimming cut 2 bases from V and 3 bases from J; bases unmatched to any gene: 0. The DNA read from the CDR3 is TGTGCCAGCAGCTTACAGGGGGACACTGAA. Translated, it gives CASSLQGDTE. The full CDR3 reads CASSLQGDTEAFF. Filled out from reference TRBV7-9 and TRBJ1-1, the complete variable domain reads DTGVSQNPRHKITKRGQNVTFRCDPISEHNRLYWYRQTLGQGPEFLTYFQNEAQLEKSRLLSDRFSAERPKGSFSTLEIQRTEQGDSAMYLCASSLQGDTEAFFGQGTRLTVV.

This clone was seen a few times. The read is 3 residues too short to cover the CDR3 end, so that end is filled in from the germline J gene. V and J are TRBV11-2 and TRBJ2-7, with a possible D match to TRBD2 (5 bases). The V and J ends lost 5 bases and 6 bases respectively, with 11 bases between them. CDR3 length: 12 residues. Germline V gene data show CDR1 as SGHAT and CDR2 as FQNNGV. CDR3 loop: CASSGDRGEQYF. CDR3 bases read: TGTGCCAGCAGCGGAGACCGGGGCGAG.

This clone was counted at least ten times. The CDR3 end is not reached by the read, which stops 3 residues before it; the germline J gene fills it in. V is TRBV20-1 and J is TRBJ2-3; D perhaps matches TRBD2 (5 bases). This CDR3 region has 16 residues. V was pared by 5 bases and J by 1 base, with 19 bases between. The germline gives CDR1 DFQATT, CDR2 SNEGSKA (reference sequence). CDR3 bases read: TGCAGTGCTTATCCACTAGTCGGGGAGCGCACAGATACG. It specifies CSAYPLVGERTDT. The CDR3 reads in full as CSAYPLVGERTDTQYF.

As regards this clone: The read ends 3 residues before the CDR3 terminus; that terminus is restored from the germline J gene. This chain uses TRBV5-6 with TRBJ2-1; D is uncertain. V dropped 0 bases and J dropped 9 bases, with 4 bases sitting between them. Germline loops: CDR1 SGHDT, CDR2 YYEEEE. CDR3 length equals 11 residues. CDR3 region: CASSLDFEQFF. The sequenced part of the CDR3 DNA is TGTGCCAGCAGCTTGGACTTTGAG.

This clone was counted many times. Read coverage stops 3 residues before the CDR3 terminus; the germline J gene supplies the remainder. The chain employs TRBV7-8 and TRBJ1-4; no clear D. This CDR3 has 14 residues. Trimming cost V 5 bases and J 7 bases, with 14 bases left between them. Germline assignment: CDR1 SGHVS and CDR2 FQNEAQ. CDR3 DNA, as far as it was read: TGTGCCAGCAGCCCAAATGGCTTCTCTGAAAAA. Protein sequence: CASSPNGFSEK. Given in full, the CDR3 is CASSPNGFSEKLFF. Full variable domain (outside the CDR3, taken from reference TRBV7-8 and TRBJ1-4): GAGVSQSPRYKVAKRGQDVALRCDPISGHVSLFWYQQALGQGPEFLTYFQNEAQLDKSGLPSDRFFAERPEGSVSTLKIQRTQQEDSAVYLCASSPNGFSEKLFFGSGTQLSVL.

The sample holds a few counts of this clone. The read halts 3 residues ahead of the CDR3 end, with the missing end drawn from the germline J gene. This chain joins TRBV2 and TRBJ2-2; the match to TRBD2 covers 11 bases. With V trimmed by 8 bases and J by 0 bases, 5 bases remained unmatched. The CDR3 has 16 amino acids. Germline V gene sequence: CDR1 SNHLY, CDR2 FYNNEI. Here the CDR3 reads CASYASGRSNTGELFF. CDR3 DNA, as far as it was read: TGTGCCAGCTACGCTAGCGGGAGGTCGAACACCGGGGAG.

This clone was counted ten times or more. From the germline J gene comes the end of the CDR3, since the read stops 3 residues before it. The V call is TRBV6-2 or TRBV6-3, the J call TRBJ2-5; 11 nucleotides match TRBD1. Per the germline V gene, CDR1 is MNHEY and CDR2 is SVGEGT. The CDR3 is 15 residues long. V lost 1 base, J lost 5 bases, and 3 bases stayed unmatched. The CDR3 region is CASSYLGQGVETQYF. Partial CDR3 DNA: TGTGCCAGCAGTTACTTGGGACAGGGGGTGGAGACC.

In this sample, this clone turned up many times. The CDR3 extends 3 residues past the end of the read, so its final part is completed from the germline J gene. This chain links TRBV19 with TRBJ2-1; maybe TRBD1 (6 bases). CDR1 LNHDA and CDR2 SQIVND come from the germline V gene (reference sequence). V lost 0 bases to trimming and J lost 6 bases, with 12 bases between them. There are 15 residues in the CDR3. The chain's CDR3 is CASSIDRNRVNEQFF. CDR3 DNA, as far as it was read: TGTGCCAGTAGTATAGATAGAAACAGGGTCAATGAG.

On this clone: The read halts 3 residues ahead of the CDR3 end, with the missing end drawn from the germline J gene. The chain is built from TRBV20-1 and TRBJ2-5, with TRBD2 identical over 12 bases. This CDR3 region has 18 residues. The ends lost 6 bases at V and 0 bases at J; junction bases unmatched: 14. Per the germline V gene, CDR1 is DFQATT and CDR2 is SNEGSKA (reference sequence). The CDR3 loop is CSATSGRPVRPDQETQYF. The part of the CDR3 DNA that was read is TGCAGTGCCACTAGCGGGAGGCCCGTTCGACCAGACCAAGAGACC.

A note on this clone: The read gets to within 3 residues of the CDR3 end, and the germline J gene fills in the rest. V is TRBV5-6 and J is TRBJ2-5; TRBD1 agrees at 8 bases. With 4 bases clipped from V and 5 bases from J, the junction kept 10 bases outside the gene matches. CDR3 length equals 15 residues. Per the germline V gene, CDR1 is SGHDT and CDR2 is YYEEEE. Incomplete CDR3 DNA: TGTGCCAGCAGCGCCGGACAGGGCGCTAAGGAGACC. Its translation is CASSAGQGAKET. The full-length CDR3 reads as CASSAGQGAKETQYF.

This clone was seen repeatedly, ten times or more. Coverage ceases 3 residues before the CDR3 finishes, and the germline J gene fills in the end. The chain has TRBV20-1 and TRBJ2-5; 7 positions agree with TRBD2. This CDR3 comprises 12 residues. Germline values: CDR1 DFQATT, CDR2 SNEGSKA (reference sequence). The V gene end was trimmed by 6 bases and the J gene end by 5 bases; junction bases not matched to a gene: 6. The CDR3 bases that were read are TGCAGTGCCGGGGGGAGCGGGGAGACC. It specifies CSAGGSGET. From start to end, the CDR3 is CSAGGSGETQYF.

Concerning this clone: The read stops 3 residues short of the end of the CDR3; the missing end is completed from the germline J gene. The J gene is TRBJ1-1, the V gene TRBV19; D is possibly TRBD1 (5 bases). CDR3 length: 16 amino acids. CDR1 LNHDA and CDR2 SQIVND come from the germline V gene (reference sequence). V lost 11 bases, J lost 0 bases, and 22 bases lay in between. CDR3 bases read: TGTGCCGTACGGAAGGGGCAGGCGGCCATGAACACTGAA. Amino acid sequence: CAVRKGQAAMNTE. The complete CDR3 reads CAVRKGQAAMNTEAFF.

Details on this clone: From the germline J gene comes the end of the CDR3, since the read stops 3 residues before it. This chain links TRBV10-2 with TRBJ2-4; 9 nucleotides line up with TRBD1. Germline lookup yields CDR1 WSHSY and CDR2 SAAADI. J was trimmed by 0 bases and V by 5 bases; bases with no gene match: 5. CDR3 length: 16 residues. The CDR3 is CASSKGQGLAKNIQYF. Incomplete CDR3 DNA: TGCGCCAGCAGTAAGGGACAGGGACTAGCCAAAAACATT.

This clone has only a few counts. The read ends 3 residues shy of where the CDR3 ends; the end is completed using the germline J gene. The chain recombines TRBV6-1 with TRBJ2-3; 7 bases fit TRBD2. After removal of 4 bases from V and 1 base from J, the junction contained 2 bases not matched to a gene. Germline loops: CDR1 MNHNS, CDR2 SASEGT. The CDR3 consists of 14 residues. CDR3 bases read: TGTGCCAGCAGTGGGGGAGGGGGCACAGATACG. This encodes CASSGGGGTDT. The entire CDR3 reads CASSGGGGTDTQYF.